A selection of T cell receptor beta chains follows, all from one sample in a study of CD8 T cells in ankylosing spondylitis. One entry per CDR3 protein, called by TCRdb with MiXCR from the 5' RACE reads. The sample includes 350,000 to 400,000 distinct CDR3 sequences, 20% to 25% of them seen just once. The sequencing sample was made of blood, either unsorted or a sorted T cell fraction (not recorded which). The receptors were sampled from a male donor with ankylosing spondylitis or in good health (not recorded which). Each CDR3 is given with its conserved first and last residue.

v_call: TRBV30
j_call: TRBJ2-5
cdr3_length: 10
cdr3_aa: CAWKGETQYF

v_call: TRBV9
j_call: TRBJ2-5
cdr3_length: 16
cdr3_aa: CASSFRASGGQETQYF

v_call: TRBV27
j_call: TRBJ2-7
cdr3_length: 15
cdr3_aa: CASSLLLGAAYEQYF

v_call: TRBV10-3
j_call: TRBJ2-2
cdr3_length: 13
cdr3_aa: CAISVPNTGELFF

v_call: TRBV9
j_call: TRBJ2-5
cdr3_length: 15
cdr3_aa: CASSARLAPSETQYF

v_call: TRBV19
j_call: TRBJ1-5
cdr3_length: 14
cdr3_aa: CASSWWGAGQPQHF

v_call: TRBV7-6
j_call: TRBJ2-5
cdr3_length: 13
cdr3_aa: CASSLGMEETQYF

v_call: TRBV27
j_call: TRBJ2-2
cdr3_length: 14
cdr3_aa: CARSGTGSAGELFF

v_call: TRBV4-1
j_call: TRBJ1-2
cdr3_length: 15
cdr3_aa: CASSRPGSGNYGYTF

v_call: TRBV11-2
j_call: TRBJ2-3
cdr3_length: 14
cdr3_aa: CASSLVLVKDTQYF

v_call: TRBV7-9
j_call: TRBJ2-3
cdr3_length: 16
cdr3_aa: CASSLVGRSFPDTQYF

v_call: TRBV20-1
j_call: TRBJ1-1
cdr3_length: 17
cdr3_aa: CSARPQGPNEGNTEAFF